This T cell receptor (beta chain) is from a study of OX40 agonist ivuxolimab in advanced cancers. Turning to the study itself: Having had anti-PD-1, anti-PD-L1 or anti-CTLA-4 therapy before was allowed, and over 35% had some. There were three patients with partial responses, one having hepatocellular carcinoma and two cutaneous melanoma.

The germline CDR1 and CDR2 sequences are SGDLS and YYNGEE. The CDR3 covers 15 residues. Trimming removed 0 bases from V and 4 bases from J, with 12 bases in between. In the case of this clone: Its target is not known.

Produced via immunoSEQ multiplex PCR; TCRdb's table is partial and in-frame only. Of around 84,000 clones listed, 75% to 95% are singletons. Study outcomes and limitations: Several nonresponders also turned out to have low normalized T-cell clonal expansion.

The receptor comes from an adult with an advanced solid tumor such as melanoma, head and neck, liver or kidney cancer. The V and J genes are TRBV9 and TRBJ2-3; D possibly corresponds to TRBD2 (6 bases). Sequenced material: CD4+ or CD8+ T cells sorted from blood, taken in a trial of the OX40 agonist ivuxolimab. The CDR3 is CASSVVAGGADTQYF. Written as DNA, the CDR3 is TGTGCCAGCAGCGTAGTAGCCGGCGGGGCAGATACGCAGTATTTT.